The clone carrying this T cell receptor beta chain was detected a few times. Its antigen is as yet unknown. These data belong to a study of blood T cells in healthy people across ages. Looking at the study overall: When template switching was applied, about one barcoded beta molecule was captured per two T cells.

Per germline, CDR1 SGHDT and CDR2 YYEEEE. This CDR3 region has 14 residues. Trimming removed 4 bases from V and 5 bases from J; junction bases left unmatched: 5. Through a sample-barcoded 5' primer and a J-beta primer mix, a second PCR was run for roughly 6 to 12 cycles. MiXCR, applied by TCRdb to the 5' RACE reads, yields one record per CDR3 protein. Of around 690,000 distinct CDR3 sequences in the sample, roughly 50% were seen once. Overall study results and limits: The study found more naive CD4+ cells and higher diversity in long-lived than aged donors.

Sequenced material: blood. This chain connects TRBV5-6 to TRBJ1-2; 10 bases are a match to TRBD1. The TCR comes from a man aged 55 to 70 in good health. CDR3 sequence reads: CASSPGTGAYGYTF. CDR3 bases: TGTGCCAGCAGCCCCGGGACAGGGGCATATGGCTACACCTTC.